These T cell receptor beta chains were read from a single sample in a study of CD8 T cells in ankylosing spondylitis. Via MiXCR, TCRdb re-called the 5' RACE reads, giving one row per CDR3 protein. The sample gives fewer than 250,000 distinct CDR3 sequences, about 10% of which show up once; over 20% is in the top ten. Specimen: blood, either unsorted or a sorted T cell fraction (not recorded which). The receptors were sampled from a male donor with ankylosing spondylitis or in good health (not recorded which). CDR3s include the opening cysteine and the closing phenylalanine or tryptophan. The D gene is left open where the match is weak. Expanded clones are given a class, and other clones once, few, many or no size at all.

j_call | v_call | d_call | clone_size | cdr3_nt | cdr3_aa
TRBJ2-7 | TRBV12-3/TRBV12-4 | TRBD2 | few | TGTGCCAGCAGCTCTACTAGCGGGCACTACGAGCAGTACTTC | CASSSTSGHYEQYF
TRBJ2-1 | TRBV12-3/TRBV12-4 | NA | few | TGTGCCAGCAGGACGCTTCTAGCTATCGAGCAGTTCTTC | CASRTLLAIEQFF
TRBJ1-2 | TRBV2 | NA | few | TGTGCCAGCAGTGAAACCAGGGATGGCTACACCTTC | CASSETRDGYTF
TRBJ2-5 | TRBV20-1 | TRBD2 | NA | TGCAGTGCCCAGCTAGCGGGGGCCGGAGAGACCCAGTACTTC | CSAQLAGAGETQYF
TRBJ2-1 | TRBV7-2 | NA | few | TGTGCCAGCAGCTGGGGGACATCTTACAATGAGCAGTTCTTC | CASSWGTSYNEQFF
TRBJ2-1 | TRBV25-1 | NA | few | TGTGCCAGCAGTTACGGGGACCTCTCCTACAATGAGCAGTTCTTC | CASSYGDLSYNEQFF
TRBJ2-3 | TRBV7-2 | TRBD2 | NA | TGTGCCAGCAGCTTAGGAAGCGGGGGGCAAGATACGCAGTATTTT | CASSLGSGGQDTQYF
TRBJ2-1 | TRBV24-1 | NA | few | TGTGCCACCAGTGATTTAAGGGGGGACGATGAGCAGTTCTTC | CATSDLRGDDEQFF
TRBJ1-2 | TRBV7-9 | NA | many | TGTGCCAGCAGCTCGGGGCCCCTCTTCAGCTTC | CASSSGPLFSF
TRBJ2-3 | TRBV6-1 | NA | many | TGTGCCAGCAGTGAATCCAGAACAGGCGGGCCAGATACGCAGTATTTT | CASSESRTGGPDTQYF
TRBJ2-3 | TRBV9 | NA | many | TGTGCCAGCAGCGTCAGGACTAATATGGATACGCAGTATTTT | CASSVRTNMDTQYF
TRBJ1-6 | TRBV5-1 | NA | many | TGCGCCAGTTTGCCAGTTCCGGGGGTTAAGGATTCACCCCTCCACTTT | CASLPVPGVKDSPLHF
TRBJ1-2 | TRBV3-1 | NA | NA | TGTGCCAGCAGCCACCTGAGGGAGGGTGATGGCTACACCTTC | CASSHLREGDGYTF
TRBJ2-1 | TRBV20-1 | TRBD2 | few | TGCAGTGCTAGAATCCCAGCAGCGGGGGTCATGAATTTTGAGCAGTTCTTC | CSARIPAAGVMNFEQFF
TRBJ2-3 | TRBV7-9 | TRBD2 | few | TGTGCCAGCAGCGGACTAGCGGGGGGGGGCACAGATACGCAGTATTTT | CASSGLAGGGTDTQYF
TRBJ1-4 | TRBV7-9 | NA | many | TGTGCCAGCAGCCTGAGTGGGGCACCGGGAAATGAAAAACTGTTTTTT | CASSLSGAPGNEKLFF
TRBJ1-2 | TRBV7-2 | TRBD1 | many | TGTGCCAGCAGCCTCCGGGACAGCTATGGCTACACCTTC | CASSLRDSYGYTF
TRBJ2-5 | TRBV12-3/TRBV12-4 | NA | many | TGTGCCAGCAGCCGTTTGTGGGAGACCCAGTACTTC | CASSRLWETQYF
TRBJ2-5 | TRBV7-2 | NA | many | TGTGCCAGCAGCTTAAGGGGGAAGATCCAAGAGACCCAGTACTTC | CASSLRGKIQETQYF
TRBJ1-3 | TRBV20-1 | NA | NA | TGCAGTGCTAGAGTCCCGGAGGTCGGAAACACCATATATTTT | CSARVPEVGNTIYF
TRBJ2-6 | TRBV11-1 | NA | many | TGTGCCAGCAGCCATCAACTCTCTGGGGCCAACGTCCTGACTTTC | CASSHQLSGANVLTF
TRBJ2-5 | TRBV3-1 | NA | many | TGTGCCAGCAGCCCTGAATTACAGGTCCAAGAGACCCAGTACTTC | CASSPELQVQETQYF
TRBJ2-4 | TRBV5-1 | NA | many | TGCGCCAGCAGCTCGAAGACAGGCGAGGGAAACATTCAGTACTTC | CASSSKTGEGNIQYF
TRBJ1-5 | TRBV6-2/TRBV6-3 | TRBD1 | many | TGTGCCAGCACCCCTCCGGGACAGGCACAGCCCCAGCATTTT | CASTPPGQAQPQHF
TRBJ2-6 | TRBV6-1 | NA | many | TGTGCCAGCAGCTTTGACAGCTCTGGGGCCAACGTCCTGACTTTC | CASSFDSSGANVLTF
TRBJ2-3 | TRBV5-1 | TRBD2 | many | TGCGCCAGCAGCTCCCTAGCGGGGGGGCGCACAGATACGCAGTATTTT | CASSSLAGGRTDTQYF
TRBJ1-5 | TRBV12-3/TRBV12-4 | NA | many | TGTGCCAGCAGTTTAAGGTCGGCGGAAAATCAGCCCCAGCATTTT | CASSLRSAENQPQHF
TRBJ2-2 | TRBV4-1 | NA | many | TGCGCCAGCAGCCAAGGGTGGGGCGACACCGGGGAGCTGTTTTTT | CASSQGWGDTGELFF
TRBJ1-5 | TRBV15 | NA | NA | TGTGCCACCAGCAGAGATGGCAGCGGGAATCAGCCCCAGCATTTT | CATSRDGSGNQPQHF
TRBJ1-1 | TRBV30 | NA | few | TGTGCCTGGAGAGTAGTGAACACTGAAGCTTTCTTT | CAWRVVNTEAFF
TRBJ1-5 | TRBV19 | NA | NA | TGTGCCAGTAGTATAAGATATCAGCCCCAGCATTTT | CASSIRYQPQHF
TRBJ2-4 | TRBV29-1 | NA | many | TGCAGCGTTGAAGATGAGGGACCCAAAAACATTCAGTACTTC | CSVEDEGPKNIQYF
TRBJ1-1 | TRBV20-1 | NA | few | TGCAGTGCTGTTGATCGACGCGGGAACACTGAAGCTTTCTTT | CSAVDRRGNTEAFF
TRBJ2-7 | TRBV3-1 | NA | many | TGTGCCAGCAGCCAAAAGCTACCGGAATACTACGAGCAGTACTTC | CASSQKLPEYYEQYF
TRBJ2-5 | TRBV7-2 | TRBD2 | few | TGTGCCAGCAGCCCAACTAGCGGGGGGGGGTATATGGAGACCCAGTACTTC | CASSPTSGGGYMETQYF
TRBJ2-1 | TRBV4-2 | TRBD1 | many | TGTGCCAGCAGCCAAGAACGGGACAGGGGCTTTGAGCAGTTCTTC | CASSQERDRGFEQFF
TRBJ1-6 | TRBV12-3/TRBV12-4 | NA | NA | TGTGCCAGCAGCCCCGTTGGGGGCTCGGCCCTCCACTTT | CASSPVGGSALHF
TRBJ1-1 | TRBV5-1 | NA | NA | TGCGCCAGCAGCTTGCCTCCAGGACGGAACACTGAAGCTTTCTTT | CASSLPPGRNTEAFF
TRBJ2-5 | TRBV7-2 | NA | few | TGTGCCAGCAGCTTTGGCGGGGAGTACCAAGAGACCCAGTACTTC | CASSFGGEYQETQYF